This entry concerns a single T cell receptor beta chain. This record belongs to a study of beta chain features in type 1 diabetes. Isolated RNA was reverse transcribed in full, so expressed TCRB transcripts were sequenced. Generated by immunoSEQ multiplex PCR, the TCRdb table keeps only in-frame clones and is missing some. The data show 150,000 to 190,000 clones, 11% seen once. Trimming left V 0 bases short and J 2 bases short, with 6 bases between. The germline CDR1 and CDR2 sequences are SGHTA and FQGNSA. This CDR3 has 14 residues. This sequence joins TRBV7-2 and TRBJ2-3, with D possibly being TRBD1 (6 bases). The receptor was isolated from a man younger than 35 in good health. The material sequenced was central memory CD4+ T cells from blood. The CDR3 DNA reads as TGTGCCAGCAGCTTAGCGGGGGCCACAGATACGCAGTATTTT. Translated: CASSLAGATDTQYF.